The 21 T cell receptor beta chains reported below all come from one sample, sequenced in a study of beta chain features in type 1 diabetes. Every isolated RNA sample was fully reverse transcribed, so sequencing captured expressed TCRB transcripts. Clones were read by immunoSEQ multiplex PCR, and TCRdb kept only the in-frame ones, dropping some. In the table there are fewer than 900,000 clones, 17% of which are singletons. The sample consisted of naive CD4+ T cells from blood. The receptors were gathered from a woman younger than 35 in good health.

The J gene is TRBJ1-1, the V gene TRBV11-3; no definite D call. The CDR3 is 13 residues long. CDR1 and CDR2 (germline): SGHNT, YENEEA. V gave up 8 bases and J gave up 5 bases, with 15 bases separating them. CDR3 sequence: CASSLRTDTEAFF. The CDR3 nucleotides are TGTGCCAGCTCCCTGCGAACCGATACTGAAGCTTTCTTT.

This clone occurred a few times. V is TRBV6-6 and J is TRBJ2-2; D is uncertain. CDR1 is MNHNY, CDR2 SVGAGI, per germline (reference sequence). This CDR3 region has 14 residues. Trimming left V 4 bases short and J 4 bases short, with 10 bases between. The CDR3 spells CASSWTETTGELFF. The DNA for the CDR3 is TGTGCCAGCAGTTGGACGGAAACCACCGGGGAGCTGTTTTTT.

V and J are TRBV7-6 and TRBJ2-7; D possibly matches TRBD1 or TRBD2 (6 bases each). CDR3 length: 15 residues. The V gene lost 6 bases and the J gene lost 0 bases, with 15 bases spanning the gap. Germline V CDR1 and CDR2: SGHVS, FNYEAQ. The CDR3 protein is CASSLRGGPSYEQYF. CDR3 bases: TGTGCCAGCAGTCTCCGAGGGGGGCCCTCCTACGAGCAGTACTTC.

The chain uses TRBV6-6 and TRBJ1-2, with no clear D. Germline loops: CDR1 MNHNY, CDR2 SVGAGI (reference sequence). V was pared by 6 bases and J by 2 bases, with 7 bases between. This CDR3 comprises 12 residues. CDR3 in amino acids: CASRVENYGYTF. CDR3 DNA sequence: TGTGCCAGCAGGGTTGAGAACTATGGCTACACCTTC.

The sample holds a few counts of this clone. The chain combines TRBV28 with TRBJ2-1, with 8 bases fitting TRBD2. The V gene end was trimmed by 2 bases and the J gene end by 2 bases; junction bases not matched to a gene: 5. This CDR3 has 16 residues. Germline loops: CDR1 MDHEN, CDR2 SYDVKM. This CDR3 reads CASSLPLAGTYNEQFF. CDR3 bases: TGTGCCAGCAGTTTACCCTTAGCGGGGACCTACAATGAGCAGTTCTTC. Looking up the rest from reference TRBV28 and TRBJ2-1 gives the full variable domain: DVKVTQSSRYLVKRTGEKVFLECVQDMDHENMFWYRQDPGLGLRLIYFSYDVKMKEKGDIPEGYSVSREKKERFSLILESASTNQTSMYLCASSLPLAGTYNEQFFGPGTRLTVL.

This clone was counted a few times. V usage is TRBV7-2 and J usage is TRBJ2-3, with a possible D match to TRBD1 (6 bases). The V end lost 5 bases, the J end lost 1 base, and 13 bases lay between the germline ends. Germline CDR1 is SGHTA and CDR2 is FQGNSA. The CDR3 contains 15 residues. The CDR3 region has the DNA TGTGCCAGCAGCGTACAGGGTTTTGGCACAGATACGCAGTATTTT. Translation gives CASSVQGFGTDTQYF. The variable domain in full, completed from reference TRBV7-2 and TRBJ2-3, reads GAGVSQSPSNKVTEKGKDVELRCDPISGHTALYWYRQSLGQGLEFLIYFQGNSAPDKSGLPSDRFSAERTGGSVSTLTIQRTQQEDSAVYLCASSVQGFGTDTQYFGPGTRLTVL.

V and J are TRBV6-5 and TRBJ2-2; D gene ambiguous. Trimming took off 4 bases at V and 0 bases at J, with 12 bases between the two ends. The germline gives CDR1 MNHEY, CDR2 SVGAGI. CDR3 length: 16 amino acids. The CDR3 protein is CASSSLPNTNTGELFF. In DNA, the CDR3 is TGTGCCAGCAGTTCCCTTCCTAATACGAACACCGGGGAGCTGTTTTTT.

Points on this clone: Other nucleotide sequences in the sample specify the same CDR3. The CDR3 bases are TGTGCCAGCTCCCCCGGGACAGGGGAAGGCTACGAGCAGTACTTC. This translates into CASSPGTGEGYEQYF. V gene TRBV18 combines with J gene TRBJ2-7, with 10 bases matching TRBD1. The CDR3 consists of 15 residues. Germline CDR1 and CDR2: KGHSH and LQKENI. V was pared by 6 bases and J by 3 bases, with 8 bases of the junction left unmatched.

This chain uses TRBV7-2 with TRBJ2-1, with 10 nucleotides matching TRBD2. Germline CDR1 SGHTA, CDR2 FQGNSA. The CDR3 runs 15 residues. Germline trimming cut 2 bases from V and 5 bases from J; bases unmatched to any gene: 3. The CDR3: CASSLTSGVNNEQFF. CDR3 bases: TGTGCCAGCAGCTTAACTAGCGGGGTAAACAATGAGCAGTTCTTC.

V usage is TRBV2 and J usage is TRBJ1-5; D not certain. V was trimmed by 7 bases and J by 4 bases, leaving 14 bases between them. Per the germline V gene, CDR1 is SNHLY and CDR2 is FYNNEI. The CDR3 extends over 14 amino acids. CDR3 nucleotides: TGTGCCAGCACCGGGGAGAGTAATAATCAGCCCCAGCATTTT. The encoded protein is CASTGESNNQPQHF.

Regarding this clone: The sample has other DNA sequences that encode this CDR3 too. J is TRBJ2-7 and V is TRBV28; no firm D call. There are 12 residues in the CDR3. Trimming removed 2 bases from V and 1 base from J, with 3 bases in between. The germline CDR1 and CDR2 sequences are MDHEN and SYDVKM. The CDR3 DNA reads as TGTGCCAGCAGTTTAGGGTCCTACGAGCAGTACTTC. Translating it yields CASSLGSYEQYF.

This clone was counted only a few times. CDR3 region: CASSRVFPETQYF. The CDR3 coding sequence is TGCGCCAGCAGCCGGGTCTTTCCAGAGACCCAGTACTTC. This rearrangement joins TRBV4-3 to TRBJ2-5; D gene uncertain. The CDR3 extends over 13 amino acids. Germline CDR1 and CDR2: LGHNA and YSLEER. The V and J ends lost 4 bases and 4 bases respectively, with 10 bases between them.

The V gene is TRBV18, the J gene TRBJ2-1; D gene uncertain. There are 12 residues in the CDR3. Deletions cut 6 bases from V and 10 bases from J, with 13 bases between. Germline lookup yields CDR1 KGHSH and CDR2 LQKENI. CDR3 in DNA: TGTGCCAGCTCGCCATCCTTGAGAGAGCAGTTCTTC. Translating it yields CASSPSLREQFF.

J is TRBJ2-3 and V is TRBV11-2; D gene ambiguous. CDR3 length: 14 residues. CDR1 SGHAT and CDR2 FQNNGV come from the germline V gene. V was shortened by 3 bases and J by 0 bases, with 7 bases between the two germline ends. The CDR3 region is CASSFSVSTDTQYF. The CDR3 region has the DNA TGTGCCAGCAGCTTTTCGGTCAGCACAGATACGCAGTATTTT.

The chain carries TRBV20-1 and TRBJ2-5; possible D gene TRBD2, 6 bases. This CDR3 spans 11 amino acids. V was shortened by 5 bases and J by 3 bases, with 7 bases between the two germline ends. The germline V gene encodes CDR1 DFQATT and CDR2 SNEGSKA (reference sequence). As DNA, the CDR3 is TGCAGTGCTGGGGAGGAAGAGACCCAGTACTTC. Protein sequence: CSAGEEETQYF.

This clone has a handful of counts. The chain uses TRBV7-9 and TRBJ2-1; TRBD2 matches 11 bases. Germline V CDR1 and CDR2: SEHNR, FQNEAQ (reference sequence). After removal of 0 bases from V and 10 bases from J, the junction contained 8 bases not matched to a gene. There are 16 residues in the CDR3. The CDR3 nucleotides read TGTGCCAGCAGCTTAGCGCCGGCTAGCGGGGGGAGAGAGCAGTTCTTC. Translating it yields CASSLAPASGGREQFF.

The V gene is TRBV5-6, the J gene TRBJ2-7; 8 nucleotides line up with TRBD1. Trimming took 3 bases from V and 3 from J; bases not matched to a gene: 5. Germline CDR1 is SGHDT and CDR2 is YYEEEE. This CDR3 contains 14 residues. DNA of the CDR3: TGTGCCAGCAGCTCGTTCACAGGGGGCTACGAGCAGTACTTC. Residues: CASSSFTGGYEQYF.

This clone has a single count. The chain has TRBV10-3 and TRBJ1-1, with D unresolved. The CDR3 is made up of 13 amino acids. V was cut by 10 bases and J by 1 base, with 13 bases left in between. From germline, CDR1 is ENHRY and CDR2 SYGVKD. The CDR3 coding sequence is TGTGCCACCCACTCAATCCCGAACACTGAAGCTTTCTTT. Its translation: CATHSIPNTEAFF.

This clone showed up just a few times. V gene TRBV7-3 combines with J gene TRBJ2-1; TRBD1 matches at 7 bases. The trim removed 4 bases at V and 9 bases at J, leaving 0 bases unmatched. Germline lookup yields CDR1 SGHTA and CDR2 FQGTGA. CDR3 length: 11 residues. This chain's CDR3 is CASSSGGEQFF. CDR3 nucleotide sequence: TGTGCCAGCAGCTCAGGGGGTGAGCAGTTCTTC.

The chain recombines TRBV15 with TRBJ2-3; D ambiguous. From germline, CDR1 is LNHNV and CDR2 YYDKDF (reference sequence). The CDR3 extends over 14 amino acids. The V gene lost 1 base and the J gene lost 4 bases, with 9 bases spanning the gap. CDR3 loop: CATSRASLADTQYF. As DNA, the CDR3 is TGTGCCACCAGCAGAGCCAGCCTCGCAGATACGCAGTATTTT.

The chain couples TRBV2 to TRBJ1-5, with D possibly TRBD1 on 5 matching bases. Per the germline V gene, CDR1 is SNHLY and CDR2 is FYNNEI. CDR3 length: 14 amino acids. V lost 5 bases to trimming and J lost 3 bases, with 11 bases between them. CDR3 amino acids: CASSSTGLNQPQHF. The CDR3 DNA sequence: TGTGCCAGCAGTTCAACGGGACTCAATCAGCCCCAGCATTTT.